The clone carrying this TCR beta chain showed up just once. This specimen comes from a study of blood T cell repertoires in COVID-19. The wider study: Samples of COVID-19 (acute and convalescent) were obtained from the United States, Italy and Spain. In each case, the material was cDNA or gDNA derived from T cells, B-cell-depleted T cells, or PBMCs.

Trimming removed 2 bases from V and 0 bases from J; junction bases left unmatched: 5. This CDR3 is built from 17 residues. Germline CDR1 MNHEY, CDR2 SVGEGT. Clones were sequenced by immunoSEQ multiplex PCR, and TCRdb holds only the in-frame ones, with some missing. The sample includes about 190,000 clones, around 80% of them seen just once. This sequence originates from a woman older than 75 with active or convalescent COVID-19. The sample was peripheral blood. The rearrangement links TRBV6-2 or TRBV6-3 to TRBJ2-2; 8 nucleotides match TRBD2. The DNA for the CDR3 is TGTGCCAGCAGTTACGGGCGGGGGGTTCCGAACACCGGGGAGCTGTTTTTT. It translates to CASSYGRGVPNTGELFF.